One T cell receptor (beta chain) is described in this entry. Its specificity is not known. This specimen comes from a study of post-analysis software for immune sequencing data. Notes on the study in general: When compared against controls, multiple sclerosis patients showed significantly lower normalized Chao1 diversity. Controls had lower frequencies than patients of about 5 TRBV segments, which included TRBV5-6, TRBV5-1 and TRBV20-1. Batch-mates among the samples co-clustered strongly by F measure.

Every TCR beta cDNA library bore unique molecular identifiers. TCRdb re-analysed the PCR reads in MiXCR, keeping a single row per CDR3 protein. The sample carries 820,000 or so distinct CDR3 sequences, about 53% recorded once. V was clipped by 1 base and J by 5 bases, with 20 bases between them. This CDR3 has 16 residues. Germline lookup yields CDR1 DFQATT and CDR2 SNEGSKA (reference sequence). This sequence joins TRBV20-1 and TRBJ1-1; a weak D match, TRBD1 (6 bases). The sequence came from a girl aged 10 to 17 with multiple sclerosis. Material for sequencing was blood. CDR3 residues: CSARVDGGGRWTEAFF. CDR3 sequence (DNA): TGCAGTGCTAGAGTCGATGGCGGGGGGCGGTGGACTGAAGCTTTCTTT.